The rows below give T cell receptor beta chains drawn from one sample of a study of beta chain features in type 1 diabetes. Sequencing was performed with immunoSEQ multiplex PCR; in TCRdb, only in-frame clones are kept and a portion is missing. The sample has around 250,000 clones, around a quarter seen once. Sequenced sample: central memory CD4+ T cells from blood. The receptors come from a man aged 25-45 years in good health. CDR3s include the opening cysteine and the closing phenylalanine or tryptophan. The order of the fields is J gene, clone size, V gene, D gene, CDR3 DNA, CDR3 protein. D genes are given only for firm matches. A row's size may be missing; if present it is once, few, many or a size class.

>TRBJ2-7|.|TRBV5-1|TRBD2
TGCGCCAGCAGCTTGGAGCAGGGCGGGAGCGAGCAGTACTTC
CASSLEQGGSEQYF
>TRBJ1-1|.|TRBV28|TRBD1
TGTGCCAGCAGTTTCGGGACAGGGGGCGAAGCTTTCTTT
CASSFGTGGEAFF
>TRBJ2-1|many|TRBV11-2|.
TGTGCCAGCAGCTTAGATGCGCGTTCGGGGAATGAGCAGTTCTTC
CASSLDARSGNEQFF
>TRBJ1-2|many|TRBV4-3|.
TGCGCCAGCAGCCAAGAATTTAGCAGCTATGGCTACACCTTC
CASSQEFSSYGYTF
>TRBJ2-1|few|TRBV2|TRBD2
TGTGCCAGCAGTGGACTAGCGGGAAAGAAGGGTGAGCAGTTCTTC
CASSGLAGKKGEQFF
>TRBJ1-2|once|TRBV29-1|.
TGCAGCGTGAGAATGGGGGGAATCCATGGCTACACCTTC
CSVRMGGIHGYTF
>TRBJ1-6|many|TRBV7-9|.
TGTGCCAGCAGCCAGAACCCAAATTCACCCCTCCACTTT
CASSQNPNSPLHF
>TRBJ1-1|.|TRBV29-1|.
TGCAGCGCAGGACGGGACCTCGGGACTGAAGCTTTCTTT
CSAGRDLGTEAFF
>TRBJ2-1|.|TRBV19|TRBD1
TGTGCCAGTAGTGGACGACAGGGCGCTCTTAGCAATGAGCAGTTCTTC
CASSGRQGALSNEQFF
>TRBJ1-5|few|TRBV18|.
TGTGCCAGCTTCTCCGAAGCCAATCAGCCCCAGCATTTT
CASFSEANQPQHF
>TRBJ2-3|few|TRBV6-1|TRBD2
TGTGCCAGCAGTGACCGGGGGGGCCCAGATACGCAGTATTTT
CASSDRGGPDTQYF
>TRBJ1-2|.|TRBV30|.
TGTGCCTCCAGACAGCCCGACTCGCTCTATGGCTACACCTTC
CASRQPDSLYGYTF
>TRBJ2-2|few|TRBV6-5|.
TGTGCCAGCGGGAATAGGCTCTTTCCCGGGGAGCTGTTTTTT
CASGNRLFPGELFF
>TRBJ1-2|few|TRBV15|.
TGTGCCACCAGCAGAGTCCAAACCATTCCTAGGGGGAGTGGCTACACCTTC
CATSRVQTIPRGSGYTF
>TRBJ1-3|few|TRBV15|.
TGTGCCACCAGCAGAGCCCGGGACAAACGCTCTGGAAACACCATATATTTT
CATSRARDKRSGNTIYF
>TRBJ2-7|few|TRBV28|TRBD2
TGTGCCAGCAGGACTAGCGGAATAGGCTACGAGCAGTACTTC
CASRTSGIGYEQYF
>TRBJ2-2|.|TRBV30|.
TGTGCCTGGAATCAACTGCTCACCGGGGAGCTGTTTTTT
CAWNQLLTGELFF
>TRBJ2-5|few|TRBV7-2|.
TGTGCCAGCAGCTTTGGGGGCGCGGAGACCCAGTACTTC
CASSFGGAETQYF
>TRBJ2-7|.|TRBV25-1|TRBD1
TGTGCCAGCAGTGTTGGACAGGGCTACGAGCAGTACTTC
CASSVGQGYEQYF
>TRBJ2-1|.|TRBV11-2|TRBD2
TGTGCCAGCAGCTTGATACGGACTAGCAGCTACAATGAGCAGTTCTTC
CASSLIRTSSYNEQFF
>TRBJ2-1|few|TRBV30|TRBD2
TGTGCCTGGAGTCGCCCTTGGAGCGGGGGGGCCCATGAGCAGTTCTTC
CAWSRPWSGGAHEQFF
>TRBJ2-1|few|TRBV9|TRBD1
TGTGCCAGCAGCGTAGCCGGGACAGCTTACAATGAGCAGTTCTTC
CASSVAGTAYNEQFF
>TRBJ2-1|.|TRBV7-2|.
TGTGCCAGCAGCTGGCAGGGTGGCTCCTACAATGAGCAGTTCTTC
CASSWQGGSYNEQFF
>TRBJ2-2|.|TRBV29-1|.
TGCAGCGTTGAAGGACAGAAGAACACCGGGGAGCTGTTTTTT
CSVEGQKNTGELFF
>TRBJ1-1|.|TRBV7-2|.
TGTGCCAGCAGCTTGTCCGGGTCTACAGTTGAAGCTTTCTTT
CASSLSGSTVEAFF
>TRBJ2-7|.|TRBV7-2|.
TGTGCCAGCAGCACGGACGTCGCTTCCTACGAGCAGTACTTC
CASSTDVASYEQYF
>TRBJ1-5|once|TRBV16|.
TGTGCCAGCAGCCAATCAGGAGGGTTTCAGCCCCAGCATTTT
CASSQSGGFQPQHF
>TRBJ2-7|.|TRBV11-2|TRBD2
TGTGCCAGCAGCTCTAGTAGCGGGGGGAACTACGAGCAGTACTTC
CASSSSSGGNYEQYF
>TRBJ2-1|few|TRBV10-3|.
TGTGCCATCAGCATCAAGACTAGAAACAATGAGCAGTTCTTC
CAISIKTRNNEQFF
>TRBJ2-3|few|TRBV27|.
TGTGCCAGCAGTTTAACTAGCACAGATACGCAGTATTTT
CASSLTSTDTQYF
>TRBJ2-5|.|TRBV7-6|TRBD1
TGTGCCAGCAGCTTAGCCAGCGGGACAGGGGAGACCCAGTACTTC
CASSLASGTGETQYF
>TRBJ2-1|.|TRBV2|.
TGTGCCAGCAGTGGAGCGGTTTCCTACAATGAGCAGTTCTTC
CASSGAVSYNEQFF
>TRBJ2-7|.|TRBV5-1|.
TGCGCCAGCAGCCGCTCGGGGGTGAGCTCCTACGAGCAGTACTTC
CASSRSGVSSYEQYF
>TRBJ2-3|.|TRBV2|TRBD2
TGTGCCAGCAGTCCCCTAGCGGGAGGGCCTGCAGATACGCAGTATTTT
CASSPLAGGPADTQYF
>TRBJ2-1|.|TRBV9|.
TGTGCCAGCAGCCCCAACCCCGGGGGCGAGCAGTTCTTC
CASSPNPGGEQFF
>TRBJ2-7|many|TRBV4-3|.
TGCGCCAGCAGCCAAGCAGTTCACTACGAGCAGTACTTC
CASSQAVHYEQYF
>TRBJ2-4|.|TRBV7-2|.
TGTGCCAGCAGCTCGATCGACAGGATTCAGTACTTC
CASSSIDRIQYF
>TRBJ2-2|.|TRBV7-7|.
TGTGCCAGCAGATTAGAACAGAACACCGGGGAGCTGTTTTTT
CASRLEQNTGELFF
>TRBJ2-3|many|TRBV2|TRBD2
TGTGCCAGCAGTGCCGGGACTAGCGGGTCTAGCACAGATACGCAGTATTTT
CASSAGTSGSSTDTQYF
>TRBJ2-5|few|TRBV7-9|TRBD2
TGTGCCGGGATGACTAGCGATCAAGAGACCCAGTACTTC
CAGMTSDQETQYF
>TRBJ2-1|.|TRBV29-1|TRBD2
TGCAGCGTATCCCCCCTGACTAGCGGGTATGAGCAGTTCTTC
CSVSPLTSGYEQFF
>TRBJ2-1|.|TRBV11-2|.
TGTGCCAGCAGCTCGATACGGGGAACCTCCTACAATGAGCAGTTCTTC
CASSSIRGTSYNEQFF
>TRBJ1-1|few|TRBV7-8|TRBD1
TGTGCCAGCAGCTTAGTAACAGGGGGTTACACTGAAGCTTTCTTT
CASSLVTGGYTEAFF
>TRBJ2-2|few|TRBV5-4|.
TGTGCCAGCAGCTTTGGCCGCGGAGCCGGGGAGCTGTTTTTT
CASSFGRGAGELFF
>TRBJ2-1|few|TRBV6-5|.
TGTGCCAGCAGCATAGTGCGGAATGAGCAGTTCTTC
CASSIVRNEQFF
>TRBJ2-5|.|TRBV7-8|.
TGTGCCAGCAGCTTAGATCAGGCGTCGGGGACCCAGTACTTC
CASSLDQASGTQYF
>TRBJ2-7|.|TRBV20-1|.
TGCAGTGCTAGGTCGGGCGAGCAGTACTTC
CSARSGEQYF
>TRBJ1-2|few|TRBV6-5|.
TGTGCCAGCAGTTACAGAGAAGCGGGGGGCTACACCTTC
CASSYREAGGYTF
>TRBJ2-7|.|TRBV18|.
TGTGCCAGCTCCTCCGGGCTTAGCTCCTACGAGCAGTACTTC
CASSSGLSSYEQYF
>TRBJ2-3|few|TRBV5-8|TRBD2
TGTGCCAGCAGCCGGCTACTAGCGGGAGGCACAGATACGCAGTATTTT
CASSRLLAGGTDTQYF
>TRBJ2-3|.|TRBV7-9|.
TGTGCCAGCAGCCCGTCCGAGCGGAGCACAGATACGCAGTATTTT
CASSPSERSTDTQYF
>TRBJ2-1|.|TRBV25-1|.
TGTGCCAGCTCCACCCCGGGACGCTTCTACAATGAGCAGTTCTTC
CASSTPGRFYNEQFF
>TRBJ1-4|.|TRBV10-3|.
TGTGCCATCAGTGAGTCTGGGGGGGCTAATGAAAAACTGTTTTTT
CAISESGGANEKLFF
>TRBJ2-1|few|TRBV29-1|TRBD2
TGCAGCGTTGAAGATCGGGGCGGGAGTCCACATGAGCAGTTCTTC
CSVEDRGGSPHEQFF
>TRBJ2-3|.|TRBV4-1|.
TGCGCCAGCAGCCAAGATTTTGGGGATACGCAGTATTTT
CASSQDFGDTQYF
>TRBJ1-2|.|TRBV5-1|.
TGCGCCAGCAGCTTGGCCTCAGTCTACGATGGCTACACCTTC
CASSLASVYDGYTF
>TRBJ2-7|.|TRBV10-3|.
TGTGCCATCAGTGAGTCGGATGGGGGGTACGAGCAGTACTTC
CAISESDGGYEQYF
>TRBJ2-7|.|TRBV30|.
TGTGCCTGGAGTGGCGGGACGTGGGACGAGCAGTACTTC
CAWSGGTWDEQYF
>TRBJ2-3|many|TRBV6-4|TRBD2
TGTGCCAGCAGTCCTCTAGCGGGGGGCCCAGATACGCAGTATTTT
CASSPLAGGPDTQYF
>TRBJ1-2|.|TRBV9|TRBD1
TGTGCCAGCAGCGTAGTAGGGACAGGGGATGGTGGCTACACCTTC
CASSVVGTGDGGYTF